The rows below give T cell receptor beta chains drawn from one sample of a study of beta chain features in type 1 diabetes. Sequencing used immunoSEQ multiplex PCR; TCRdb keeps in-frame clones, though not all of them. The repertoire holds hundreds of thousands of clones, with around 13% as singletons. The specimen sequenced was naive CD4+ T cells from blood. The receptors stem from a man between 18 and 29 years old in good health. Each CDR3 is given with its conserved first and last residue. The D gene is left open where the match is weak. Rows give clone size only sometimes, using once, few, many, or a class for an expanded clone.

V: TRBV5-1
D: TRBD2
size: NA
J: TRBJ2-7
DNA: TGCGCCAGCACCCGGAGCGGGAGGGCCCGGGAGCAGTACTTC
CDR3: CASTRSGRAREQYF

V: TRBV10-3
D: TRBD2
size: few
J: TRBJ2-7
DNA: TGTGCCATCAGCCAACTGGACCCCGGGACTAGGAGGTACGAGCAGTACTTC
CDR3: CAISQLDPGTRRYEQYF

V: TRBV5-4
D: TRBD1
size: few
J: TRBJ1-2
DNA: TGTGCCAGCAGCTTGCCCCTGGACAGGGGCTATGGCTACACCTTC
CDR3: CASSLPLDRGYGYTF

V: TRBV7-3
D: TRBD2
size: NA
J: TRBJ2-3
DNA: TGTGCCAGCAGCCCCCTAGCGGGGAGCACAGATACGCAGTATTTT
CDR3: CASSPLAGSTDTQYF

V: TRBV2
D: NA
size: few
J: TRBJ2-5
DNA: TGTGCCAGCAGTAACCAGGGGATTCAAGAGACCCAGTACTTC
CDR3: CASSNQGIQETQYF

V: TRBV29-1
D: TRBD2
size: NA
J: TRBJ2-3
DNA: TGCAGCGTTGGCCCTAGCGGGGGCGATACGCAGTATTTT
CDR3: CSVGPSGGDTQYF

V: TRBV7-2
D: NA
size: NA
J: TRBJ1-2
DNA: TGTGCCAGCAGCTCCAGGGCCGTGGCGACCTATGGCTACACCTTC
CDR3: CASSSRAVATYGYTF

V: TRBV9
D: NA
size: few
J: TRBJ2-7
DNA: TGTGCCAGCAGCGTCGCGGGGCAAGAATTCTACGAGCAGTACTTC
CDR3: CASSVAGQEFYEQYF

V: TRBV7-9
D: NA
size: few
J: TRBJ2-7
DNA: TGTGCCAGCAGCCAAACAGGGTCAACCTACGAGCAGTACTTC
CDR3: CASSQTGSTYEQYF

V: TRBV30
D: NA
size: few
J: TRBJ2-7
DNA: TGTGCCTGGAGTCCCGGAGGGGTGCAGTACTTC
CDR3: CAWSPGGVQYF

V: TRBV30
D: NA
size: few
J: TRBJ1-2
DNA: TGTGCCTGGAGTGTGGGCCACCACAGGGTTGGTGGCTACACCTTC
CDR3: CAWSVGHHRVGGYTF

V: TRBV5-4
D: NA
size: NA
J: TRBJ2-7
DNA: TGTGCCAGCTCCCCCCCGGGAGTGGGCTACGAGCAGTACTTC
CDR3: CASSPPGVGYEQYF

V: TRBV19
D: NA
size: NA
J: TRBJ2-4
DNA: TGTGCCAGTGGCGGTCCCGGTGGAGCCAAAAACATTCAGTACTTC
CDR3: CASGGPGGAKNIQYF

V: TRBV7-9
D: NA
size: few
J: TRBJ2-1
DNA: TGTGCCAGCAACCCTAGGGGGGGCAACTACAATGAGCAGTTCTTC
CDR3: CASNPRGGNYNEQFF

V: TRBV29-1
D: NA
size: NA
J: TRBJ2-3
DNA: TGCAGCCCTCTACTCTACGATACGCAGTATTTT
CDR3: CSPLLYDTQYF

V: TRBV18
D: NA
size: NA
J: TRBJ2-7
DNA: TGTGCCAGCTCACCCCCTCTATCCTACGAGCAGTACTTC
CDR3: CASSPPLSYEQYF

V: TRBV6-6
D: TRBD1
size: few
J: TRBJ2-1
DNA: TGTGCCATCCGACGGGACAGGCTTTACAATGAGCAGTTCTTC
CDR3: CAIRRDRLYNEQFF

V: TRBV5-4
D: TRBD2
size: few
J: TRBJ2-3
DNA: TGTGCCAGCAGCTTGCTAGCGGGGGACCGTTCTAATACGCAGTATTTT
CDR3: CASSLLAGDRSNTQYF

V: TRBV18
D: NA
size: NA
J: TRBJ1-1
DNA: TGTGCCAGCTCACCACAGAACGCTATGAACACTGAAGCTTTCTTT
CDR3: CASSPQNAMNTEAFF

V: TRBV10-3
D: TRBD1
size: NA
J: TRBJ1-1
DNA: TGTGCCATCAGTGAGCCTCGACAGGGTCGAGATTTAGGCACTGAAGCTTTCTTT
CDR3: CAISEPRQGRDLGTEAFF

V: TRBV30
D: NA
size: NA
J: TRBJ1-3
DNA: TGTGCCTGGAGTTTGCCCCCGAGGGGAAACACCATATATTTT
CDR3: CAWSLPPRGNTIYF

V: TRBV27
D: NA
size: NA
J: TRBJ2-7
DNA: TGTGCCAGCTCGCAGGGTTTGTCCGAGCAGTACTTC
CDR3: CASSQGLSEQYF

V: TRBV11-2
D: TRBD2
size: NA
J: TRBJ2-7
DNA: TGTGCCAGCAGCTTCCGCCGGGGGAGCGGGGGGTTCTACGAGCAGTACTTC
CDR3: CASSFRRGSGGFYEQYF

V: TRBV5-4
D: NA
size: NA
J: TRBJ1-2
DNA: TGCGCCAGCAGCCAAGATGGGCGGGTAGACTATGGCTACACCTTC
CDR3: CASSQDGRVDYGYTF

V: TRBV5-1
D: TRBD2
size: few
J: TRBJ2-3
DNA: TGCGCCAGCAGCTCCCCACCGACTAGCGGGGGGCACACAGATACGCAGTATTTT
CDR3: CASSSPPTSGGHTDTQYF

V: TRBV5-1
D: TRBD1
size: few
J: TRBJ2-7
DNA: TGCGCCAGCAGCTCCGGACAGGGTGGGCTACTACGAGAGCAGTACTTC
CDR3: CASSSGQGGLLREQYF

V: TRBV5-1
D: TRBD1
size: NA
J: TRBJ2-7
DNA: TGCGCCAGCAGCCCCGGCGGGCAGGGGGCCTACGAGCAGTACTTC
CDR3: CASSPGGQGAYEQYF